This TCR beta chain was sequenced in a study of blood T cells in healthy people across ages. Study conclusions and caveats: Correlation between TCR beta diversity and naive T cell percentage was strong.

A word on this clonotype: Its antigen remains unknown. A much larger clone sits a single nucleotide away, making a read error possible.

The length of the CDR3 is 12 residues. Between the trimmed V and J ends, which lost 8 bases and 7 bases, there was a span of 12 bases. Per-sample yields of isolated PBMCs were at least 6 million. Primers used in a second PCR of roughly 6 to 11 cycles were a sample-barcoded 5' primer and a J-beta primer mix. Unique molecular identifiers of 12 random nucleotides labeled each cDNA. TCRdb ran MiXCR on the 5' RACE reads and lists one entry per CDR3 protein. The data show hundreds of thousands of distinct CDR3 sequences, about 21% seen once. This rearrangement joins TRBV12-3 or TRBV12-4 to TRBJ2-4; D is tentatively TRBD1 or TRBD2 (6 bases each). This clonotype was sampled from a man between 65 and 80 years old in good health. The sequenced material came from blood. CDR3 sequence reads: CASALGGNIQYF. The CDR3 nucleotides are TGTGCCAGCGCCCTAGGGGGGAACATTCAGTACTTC.